Below are 13 T cell receptor beta chains sequenced from a single sample in a study of CD8 T cells in Susac syndrome. Random hexamers served to reverse transcribe about 0.5 to 1 ug RNA. TCRdb analysed the immunoSEQ multiplex PCR reads with MiXCR anew, one entry per CDR3 protein. The sample shows around 99,000 distinct CDR3 sequences, 90% to 96% of them seen only once. The specimen was CD4+ T cells from PBMCs. The receptors originated from a human donor in good health.

The chain is built from TRBV3-1 and TRBJ2-1; D uncertain. The CDR3 sequence is 15 residues long. Germline-derived CDR1 and CDR2 are LGHDT and YNNKEL (reference sequence). V lost 2 bases and J lost 8, with 16 bases in between. The CDR3 is CASSQWGFHPYEQFF. The DNA for the CDR3 is TGTGCCAGCAGCCAATGGGGATTTCATCCCTATGAGCAGTTCTTC.

The rearrangement links TRBV18 to TRBJ2-7, with 7 bases fitting TRBD1. CDR1 is KGHSH and CDR2 is LQKENI in the germline V gene. The length of the CDR3 is 15 residues. V shed 3 bases and J 6 bases; nucleotides not matched to a gene: 11. The CDR3, as DNA: TGTGCCAGCTCACCTATCTCCGGGACAGAGGTCGAGCAGTACTTC. This translates into CASSPISGTEVEQYF.

The chain links TRBV7-2 to TRBJ2-7, with 11 positions matching TRBD1. Trimming cost V 4 bases and J 6 bases; bases outside gene matches: 5. The CDR3 covers 14 residues. CDR1 is SGHTA, CDR2 FQGNSA, per germline. CDR3 region: CASSSRTGGGEQYF. The CDR3 DNA reads TGTGCCAGCAGCTCCCGGACAGGGGGCGGCGAGCAGTACTTC.

CDR3 amino acids: CASSSDREGYGYTF. DNA of the CDR3: TGTGCCAGCAGCTCCGACAGGGAAGGCTATGGCTACACCTTC. The genes are TRBV7-9 and TRBJ1-2; 7 bases match TRBD1. Germline lookup yields CDR1 SEHNR and CDR2 FQNEAQ (reference sequence). V lost 4 bases, J lost 4 bases, and 6 bases stayed unmatched. The CDR3 runs 14 residues.

The rearrangement links TRBV25-1 to TRBJ2-5; D unresolved. The CDR3 sequence is 18 residues long. Trimming removed 0 bases from V and 5 bases from J, with 22 bases in between. Germline CDR1 is MGHDK and CDR2 is SYGVNS. The CDR3 region has the DNA TGTGCCAGCAGTGAATATAGTGGGTTGGTCGGGCGGCGGGAGACCCAGTACTTC. This translates into CASSEYSGLVGRRETQYF.

The rearrangement joins TRBV5-1 to TRBJ2-6; D is unresolved. Trimming stripped 5 bases from V and 7 bases from J, with 16 bases between. The CDR3 is 15 amino acids. CDR1 is SGHRS and CDR2 is YFSETQ in the germline V gene. CDR3 sequence (DNA): TGCGCCAGCAGTTTCGACCCCTGGGGTGCCAACGTCCTGACTTTC. It specifies CASSFDPWGANVLTF.

The rearrangement uses TRBV6-1 and TRBJ1-6; 7 bases are shared with TRBD1. J lost 5 bases, V lost 7 bases, and 11 bases had no gene match. There are 16 residues in the CDR3. Per germline, CDR1 MNHNS and CDR2 SASEGT. CDR3 DNA: TGTGCCAGCAATCGACAGGGTCCCCCTAATAATTCACCCCTCCACTTT. Translation: CASNRQGPPNNSPLHF.

The chain couples TRBV29-1 to TRBJ2-7; 8 nucleotides line up with TRBD1. The V segment lost 6 bases and the J segment 4 bases; nucleotides outside the gene matches: 8. This CDR3 contains 13 residues. Germline-derived CDR1 and CDR2 are SQVTM and ANQGSEA. CDR3 sequence: CSVAPGGGYEQYF. The CDR3 nucleotides are TGCAGCGTAGCACCAGGGGGCGGGTACGAGCAGTACTTC.

This sequence joins TRBV6-6 and TRBJ1-5; D is unclear. Germline V gene lookup returns CDR1 MNHNY and CDR2 SVGAGI (reference sequence). The V end lost 8 bases, the J end lost 0 bases, and 8 bases lay between the germline ends. This CDR3 has 13 amino acids. The CDR3 region has the DNA TGTGCCAGCGCAGACGGTAGCAATCAGCCCCAGCATTTT. Its translation is CASADGSNQPQHF.

The V gene is TRBV5-1, the J gene TRBJ2-7, with D uncertain. CDR1 and CDR2 (germline): SGHRS, YFSETQ. The CDR3 length is 13 residues. Trimming stripped 1 base from V and 5 bases from J, with 10 bases between. This CDR3 reads CASSLQGLHEQYF. The CDR3, as DNA: TGCGCCAGCAGCTTGCAAGGGCTGCACGAGCAGTACTTC.

This rearrangement joins TRBV28 to TRBJ2-5; D is perhaps TRBD1 or TRBD2 (5 bases each). V lost 5 bases and J lost 4, with 20 bases in between. CDR3 length: 16 residues. Per germline, CDR1 MDHEN and CDR2 SYDVKM. The CDR3 DNA follows: TGTGCCAGCAGTACGGTCAGATCGAGGGGCGGAGAGACCCAGTACTTC. Translated: CASSTVRSRGGETQYF. Drawing the rest from reference TRBV28 and TRBJ2-5, the complete variable domain is DVKVTQSSRYLVKRTGEKVFLECVQDMDHENMFWYRQDPGLGLRLIYFSYDVKMKEKGDIPEGYSVSREKKERFSLILESASTNQTSMYLCASSTVRSRGGETQYFGPGTRLLVL.

The V gene is TRBV3-1, the J gene TRBJ2-2, with a possible D match to TRBD2 (6 bases). Trimming took off 4 bases at V and 4 bases at J, with 10 bases between the two ends. The CDR3 extends over 14 amino acids. In germline, CDR1 is LGHDT, CDR2 YNNKEL (reference sequence). CDR3 nucleotide sequence: TGTGCCAGCAGCCGGCGGGAAGGCACCGGGGAGCTGTTTTTT. It codes for CASSRREGTGELFF.

The V and J genes are TRBV20-1 and TRBJ2-2, with 7 bases fitting TRBD2. The CDR3 is 17 residues long. Germline CDR1 reads DFQATT; CDR2 reads SNEGSKA (reference sequence). J gave up 1 base and V 1 base, and 9 bases lay outside the gene matches. DNA of the CDR3: TGCAGTGCTAGAGGTCCATTGGGGGGGAAGAACACCGGGGAGCTGTTTTTT. Translated, it gives CSARGPLGGKNTGELFF.